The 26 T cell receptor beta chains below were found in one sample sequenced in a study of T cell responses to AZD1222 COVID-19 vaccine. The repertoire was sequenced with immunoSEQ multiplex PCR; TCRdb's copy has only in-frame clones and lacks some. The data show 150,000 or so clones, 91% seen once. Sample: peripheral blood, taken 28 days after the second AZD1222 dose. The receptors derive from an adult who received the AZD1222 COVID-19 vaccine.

CDR3 residues: CAISAAFQETQYF. In DNA form, the CDR3 reads TGTGCCATCAGTGCAGCGTTCCAAGAGACCCAGTACTTC. This chain joins TRBV10-3 and TRBJ2-5; D unclear. CDR3 size: 13 residues. Trimming pared 4 bases from V and 1 base from J, leaving 7 bases between. Germline V gene lookup returns CDR1 ENHRY and CDR2 SYGVKD.

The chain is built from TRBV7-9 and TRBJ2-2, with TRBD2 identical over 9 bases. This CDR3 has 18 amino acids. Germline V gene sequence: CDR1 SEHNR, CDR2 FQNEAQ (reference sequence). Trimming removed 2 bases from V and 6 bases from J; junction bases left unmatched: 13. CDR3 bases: TGTGCCAGCAGCTTAAGGGCGGCGGGAGGGCGGAGCGCCGGGGAGCTGTTTTTT. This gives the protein CASSLRAAGGRSAGELFF.

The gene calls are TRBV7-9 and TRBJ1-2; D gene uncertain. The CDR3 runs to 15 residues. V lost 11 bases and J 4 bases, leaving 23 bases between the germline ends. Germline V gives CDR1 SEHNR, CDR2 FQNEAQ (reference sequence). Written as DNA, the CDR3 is TGTGCCGGAGATCTCGGACGAGACGGCCTCTATGGCTACACCTTC. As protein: CAGDLGRDGLYGYTF.

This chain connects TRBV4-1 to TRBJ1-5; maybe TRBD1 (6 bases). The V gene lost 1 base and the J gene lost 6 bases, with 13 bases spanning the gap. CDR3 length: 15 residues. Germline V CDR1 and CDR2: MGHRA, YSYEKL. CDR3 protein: CASSQGGRIIQPQHF. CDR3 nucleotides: TGCGCCAGCAGCCAAGGGGGGCGAATTATTCAGCCCCAGCATTTT.

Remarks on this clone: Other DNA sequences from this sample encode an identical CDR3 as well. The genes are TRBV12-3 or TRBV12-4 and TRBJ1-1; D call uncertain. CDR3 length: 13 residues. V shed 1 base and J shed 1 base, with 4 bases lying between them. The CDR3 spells CASSLGQNTEAFF. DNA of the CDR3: TGTGCCAGCAGTTTAGGACAGAACACTGAAGCTTTCTTT.

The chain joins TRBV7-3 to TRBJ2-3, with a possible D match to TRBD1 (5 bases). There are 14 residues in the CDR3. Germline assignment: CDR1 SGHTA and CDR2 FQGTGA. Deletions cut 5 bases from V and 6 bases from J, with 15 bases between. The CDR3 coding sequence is TGTGCCAGCAGCCAGGGCCGTCACCCCGATACGCAGTATTTT. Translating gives CASSQGRHPDTQYF.

CDR3 sequence (DNA): TGCGCCAGCAGCCAAGATATGCGGGGAACCCCCTCCTACAATGAGCAGTTCTTC. Translation: CASSQDMRGTPSYNEQFF. The chain joins TRBV4-3 to TRBJ2-1, with D possibly being TRBD2 (6 bases). The V and J ends lost 0 bases and 0 bases respectively, with 15 bases between them. The CDR3 is 18 amino acids. In germline, CDR1 is LGHNA, CDR2 YSLEER.

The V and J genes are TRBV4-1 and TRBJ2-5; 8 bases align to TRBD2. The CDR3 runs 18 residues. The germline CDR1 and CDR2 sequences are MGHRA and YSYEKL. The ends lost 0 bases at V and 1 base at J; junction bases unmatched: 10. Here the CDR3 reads CASSQENMGGGPQETQYF. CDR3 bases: TGCGCCAGCAGCCAAGAAAATATGGGCGGGGGGCCCCAAGAGACCCAGTACTTC.

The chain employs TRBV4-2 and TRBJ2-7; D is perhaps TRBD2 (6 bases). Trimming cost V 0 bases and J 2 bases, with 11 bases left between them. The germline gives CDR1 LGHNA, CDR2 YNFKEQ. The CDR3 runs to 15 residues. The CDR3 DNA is TGTGCCAGCAGCCAAGATTTAGCGGCGACCTACGAGCAGTACTTC. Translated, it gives CASSQDLAATYEQYF.

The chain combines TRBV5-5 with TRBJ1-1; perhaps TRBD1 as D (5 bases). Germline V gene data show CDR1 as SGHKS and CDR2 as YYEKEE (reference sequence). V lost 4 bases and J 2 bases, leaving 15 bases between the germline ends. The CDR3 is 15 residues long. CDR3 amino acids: CASSPGPTANTEAFF. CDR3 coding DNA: TGTGCCAGCAGCCCGGGACCGACTGCTAACACTGAAGCTTTCTTT.

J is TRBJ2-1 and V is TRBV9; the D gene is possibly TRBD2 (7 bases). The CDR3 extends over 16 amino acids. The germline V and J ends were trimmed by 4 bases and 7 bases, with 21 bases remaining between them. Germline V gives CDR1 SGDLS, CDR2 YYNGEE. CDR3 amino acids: CASSPEGEGLNNEQFF. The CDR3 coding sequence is TGTGCCAGCAGCCCCGAGGGGGAGGGCCTGAATAATGAGCAGTTCTTC. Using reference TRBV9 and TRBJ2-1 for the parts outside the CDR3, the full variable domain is DSGVTQTPKHLITATGQRVTLRCSPRSGDLSVYWYQQSLDQGLQFLIQYYNGEERAKGNILERFSAQQFPDLHSELNLSSLELGDSALYFCASSPEGEGLNNEQFFGPGTRLTVL.

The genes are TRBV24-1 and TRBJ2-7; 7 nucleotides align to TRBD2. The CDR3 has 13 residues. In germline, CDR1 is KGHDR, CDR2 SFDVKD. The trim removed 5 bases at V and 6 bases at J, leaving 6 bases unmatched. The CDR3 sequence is CATSGGRETEQYF. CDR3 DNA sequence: TGTGCCACCAGTGGGGGGAGGGAGACCGAGCAGTACTTC.

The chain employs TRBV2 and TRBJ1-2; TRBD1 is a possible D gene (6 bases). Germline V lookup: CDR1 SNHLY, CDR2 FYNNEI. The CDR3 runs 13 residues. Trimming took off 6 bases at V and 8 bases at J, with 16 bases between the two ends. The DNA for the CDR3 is TGTGCCAGCAGGACTTCAGGGGAGCGAGGCTACACCTTC. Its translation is CASRTSGERGYTF.

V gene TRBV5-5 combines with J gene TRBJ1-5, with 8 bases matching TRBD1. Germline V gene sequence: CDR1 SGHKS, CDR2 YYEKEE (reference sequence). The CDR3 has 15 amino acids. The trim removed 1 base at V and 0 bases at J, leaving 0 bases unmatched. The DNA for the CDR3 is TGTGCCAGCAGCTTGACAGGGGGTAGCAATCAGCCCCAGCATTTT. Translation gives CASSLTGGSNQPQHF.

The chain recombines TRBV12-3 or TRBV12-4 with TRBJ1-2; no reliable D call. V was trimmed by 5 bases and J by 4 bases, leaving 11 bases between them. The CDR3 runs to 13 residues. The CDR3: CASSPPSGYGYTF. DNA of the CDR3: TGTGCCAGCAGTCCGCCAAGTGGCTATGGCTACACCTTC.

The CDR3 sequence is CASSVSSEAYEQYF. The CDR3 DNA reads TGTGCCAGCAGCGTTTCTAGCGAAGCCTACGAGCAGTACTTC. The chain has TRBV9 and TRBJ2-7; TRBD2 might be the D (6 bases). Germline loops: CDR1 SGDLS, CDR2 YYNGEE. V was clipped by 2 bases and J by 2 bases, with 11 bases between them. This CDR3 has 14 amino acids.

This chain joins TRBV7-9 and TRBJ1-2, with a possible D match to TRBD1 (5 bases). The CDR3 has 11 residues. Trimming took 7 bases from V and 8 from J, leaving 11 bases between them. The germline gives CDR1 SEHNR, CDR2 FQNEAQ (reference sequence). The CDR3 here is CASMGQRGYTF. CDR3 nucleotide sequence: TGTGCCAGCATGGGGCAGCGCGGCTACACCTTC.

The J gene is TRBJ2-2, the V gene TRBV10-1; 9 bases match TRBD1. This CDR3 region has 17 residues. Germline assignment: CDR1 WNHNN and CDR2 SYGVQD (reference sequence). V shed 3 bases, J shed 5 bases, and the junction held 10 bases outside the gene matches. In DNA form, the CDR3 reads TGCGCCAGCAGTGACTTCGGACAGGGGCCTGAGACCGGGGAGCTGTTTTTT. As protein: CASSDFGQGPETGELFF.

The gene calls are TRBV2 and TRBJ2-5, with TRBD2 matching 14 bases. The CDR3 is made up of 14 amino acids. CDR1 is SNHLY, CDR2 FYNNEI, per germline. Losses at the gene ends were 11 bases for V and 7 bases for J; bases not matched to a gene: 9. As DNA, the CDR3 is TGTGCCGGTCAGGGACTAGCGGGAGATGGGACCCAGTACTTC. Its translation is CAGQGLAGDGTQYF.

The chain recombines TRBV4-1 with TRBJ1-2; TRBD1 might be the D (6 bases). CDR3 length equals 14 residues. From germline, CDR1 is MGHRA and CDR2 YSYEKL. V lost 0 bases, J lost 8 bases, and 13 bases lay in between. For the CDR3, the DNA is TGCGCCAGCAGCCAAGAACCCGGGACAAGGGGCTACACCTTC. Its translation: CASSQEPGTRGYTF.

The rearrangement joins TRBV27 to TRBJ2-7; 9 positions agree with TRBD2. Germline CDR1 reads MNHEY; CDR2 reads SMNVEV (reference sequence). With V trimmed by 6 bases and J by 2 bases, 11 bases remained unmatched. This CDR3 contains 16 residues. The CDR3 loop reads CASSQLAGGFAYEQYF. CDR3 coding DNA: TGTGCCAGCAGCCAACTGGCGGGAGGGTTTGCCTACGAGCAGTACTTC.

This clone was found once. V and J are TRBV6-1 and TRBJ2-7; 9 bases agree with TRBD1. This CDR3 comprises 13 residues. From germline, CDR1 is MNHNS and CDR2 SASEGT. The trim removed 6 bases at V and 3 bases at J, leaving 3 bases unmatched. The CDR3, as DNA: TGTGCCAGCAGGGGGGACAGGGACTACGAGCAGTACTTC. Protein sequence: CASRGDRDYEQYF.

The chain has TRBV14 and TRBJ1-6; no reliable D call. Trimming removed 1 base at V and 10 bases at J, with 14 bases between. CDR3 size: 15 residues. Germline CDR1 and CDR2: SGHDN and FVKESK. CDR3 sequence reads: CASSQAFGSGSPLHF. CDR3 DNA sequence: TGTGCCAGCAGCCAAGCATTCGGGTCCGGGTCACCCCTCCACTTT.

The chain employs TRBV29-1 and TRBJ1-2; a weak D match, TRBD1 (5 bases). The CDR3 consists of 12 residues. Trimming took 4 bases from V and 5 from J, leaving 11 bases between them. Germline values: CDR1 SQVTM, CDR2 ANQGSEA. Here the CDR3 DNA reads TGCAGCGTTGGGGTGAGGGGTTATGGCTACACCTTC. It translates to CSVGVRGYGYTF. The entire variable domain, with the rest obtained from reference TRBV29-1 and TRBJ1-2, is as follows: SAVISQKPSRDICQRGTSLTIQCQVDSQVTMMFWYRQQPGQSLTLIATANQGSEATYESGFVIDKFPISRPNLTFSTLTVSNMSPEDSSIYLCSVGVRGYGYTFGSGTRLTVV.

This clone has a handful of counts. The CDR3 region is CASSLAKRMNTEAFF. As DNA, the CDR3 is TGTGCCAGCAGCTTGGCTAAGAGAATGAACACTGAAGCTTTCTTT. The V gene is TRBV5-6, the J gene TRBJ1-1; D call uncertain. The V and J ends lost 0 bases and 0 bases respectively, with 9 bases between them. CDR3 size: 15 residues. Germline values: CDR1 SGHDT, CDR2 YYEEEE.

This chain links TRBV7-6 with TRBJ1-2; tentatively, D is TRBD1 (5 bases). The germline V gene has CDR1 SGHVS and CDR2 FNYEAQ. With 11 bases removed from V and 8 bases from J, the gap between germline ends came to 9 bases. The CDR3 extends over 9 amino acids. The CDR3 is CAFGGGYTF. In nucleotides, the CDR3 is TGTGCCTTTGGGGGGGGCTACACCTTC.